This is a list of T cell receptor beta chains from one sample in a study of OX40 agonist ivuxolimab in advanced cancers. Measured with immunoSEQ multiplex PCR; TCRdb has only the in-frame clones, and not every one. In the table there are 40,000 to 45,000 clones, approximately 86% of which are singletons. The sample consisted of CD4+ or CD8+ T cells sorted from blood, taken in a trial of the OX40 agonist ivuxolimab. The receptor set was obtained from an adult with an advanced solid tumor such as melanoma, head and neck, liver or kidney cancer. The CDR3 runs from the conserved cysteine through the conserved F or W. A D gene is named only where the DNA matches it firmly. Clone size, where shown, is once, few, many, or a class for clones that have expanded.

clone size: .; V gene: TRBV6-6; D gene: .; J gene: TRBJ2-3; CDR3 DNA: TGTGCCAGCCGGGGCGGGGGCTTTAGCACAGATACGCAGTATTTT; CDR3 protein: CASRGGGFSTDTQYF
clone size: .; V gene: TRBV4-1; D gene: TRBD2; J gene: TRBJ2-1; CDR3 DNA: TGCGCCAGCAGCCTGGAGCGGGGGCCCTACAATGAGCAGTTCTTC; CDR3 protein: CASSLERGPYNEQFF
clone size: .; V gene: TRBV7-9; D gene: TRBD2; J gene: TRBJ2-3; CDR3 DNA: TGTGCCAGCAGATGGACTAGCGGGAGGGCCGCAGATACGCAGTATTTT; CDR3 protein: CASRWTSGRAADTQYF
clone size: .; V gene: TRBV7-9; D gene: .; J gene: TRBJ2-1; CDR3 DNA: TGTGCCAGCAGCCCGCCACTAGGACCTGAGCAGTTCTTC; CDR3 protein: CASSPPLGPEQFF
clone size: .; V gene: TRBV25-1; D gene: .; J gene: TRBJ1-1; CDR3 DNA: TGTGCCAGCAGTCCCCCGGGGGTGGAGAACACTGAAGCTTTCTTT; CDR3 protein: CASSPPGVENTEAFF
clone size: .; V gene: TRBV7-2; D gene: TRBD2; J gene: TRBJ2-1; CDR3 DNA: TGTGCCACCCCAGCGGGGGGCTCCTATGAGCAGTTCTTC; CDR3 protein: CATPAGGSYEQFF
clone size: .; V gene: TRBV9; D gene: TRBD1; J gene: TRBJ2-7; CDR3 DNA: TGTGCCAGCAGCGCGGGACAGGGGTACTACGAGCAGTACTTC; CDR3 protein: CASSAGQGYYEQYF
clone size: .; V gene: TRBV27; D gene: .; J gene: TRBJ2-1; CDR3 DNA: TGTGCCAGCAGTTTTGGAGGGGGCGGTTACAATGAGCAGTTCTTC; CDR3 protein: CASSFGGGGYNEQFF
clone size: .; V gene: TRBV19; D gene: .; J gene: TRBJ2-1; CDR3 DNA: TGTGCCAGTAGTATTTCGGCAAGCTCCTACAATGAGCAGTTCTTC; CDR3 protein: CASSISASSYNEQFF
clone size: .; V gene: TRBV7-2; D gene: TRBD2; J gene: TRBJ2-7; CDR3 DNA: TGTGCCAGCAGCCCAGGACTAGTCGTCTACGAGCAGTACTTC; CDR3 protein: CASSPGLVVYEQYF
clone size: .; V gene: TRBV27; D gene: .; J gene: TRBJ1-5; CDR3 DNA: TGTGCCAGCAGTTTAAAGGGGGATAGCAATCAGCCCCAGCATTTT; CDR3 protein: CASSLKGDSNQPQHF
clone size: once; V gene: TRBV28; D gene: TRBD1; J gene: TRBJ1-5; CDR3 DNA: TGTGCCAGCAGCCCAGAGGGACAGGGGAGCAATCAGCCCCAGCATTTT; CDR3 protein: CASSPEGQGSNQPQHF
clone size: .; V gene: TRBV10-3; D gene: .; J gene: TRBJ2-5; CDR3 DNA: TGTGCCATCAGTGAACGGGAGACCCAGTACTTC; CDR3 protein: CAISERETQYF
clone size: .; V gene: TRBV6-5; D gene: .; J gene: TRBJ1-1; CDR3 DNA: TGTGCCAGCAGCCCGACTTATAACACTGAAGCTTTCTTT; CDR3 protein: CASSPTYNTEAFF
clone size: .; V gene: TRBV30; D gene: .; J gene: TRBJ2-7; CDR3 DNA: TGTGCCTGGAGTGATGTCAGGGGAAGCTCCTACGAGCAGTACTTC; CDR3 protein: CAWSDVRGSSYEQYF
clone size: .; V gene: TRBV15; D gene: TRBD1; J gene: TRBJ1-5; CDR3 DNA: TGTGCCACCAGCAGAGGGGACAGCCTATACAATCAGCCCCAGCATTTT; CDR3 protein: CATSRGDSLYNQPQHF
clone size: .; V gene: TRBV28; D gene: .; J gene: TRBJ1-2; CDR3 DNA: TGTGCCAGCAGTTTCTTAATCAACTATGGCTACACCTTC; CDR3 protein: CASSFLINYGYTF
clone size: .; V gene: TRBV19; D gene: .; J gene: TRBJ2-1; CDR3 DNA: TGTGCCAGTACCCCGGAGGGAAATGAGCAGTTCTTC; CDR3 protein: CASTPEGNEQFF
clone size: .; V gene: TRBV6-6; D gene: .; J gene: TRBJ2-1; CDR3 DNA: TGTGCCAGCAGCCGGAGCGGAAACTCCTACAATGAGCAGTTCTTC; CDR3 protein: CASSRSGNSYNEQFF
clone size: .; V gene: TRBV7-2; D gene: TRBD1; J gene: TRBJ1-2; CDR3 DNA: TGTGCCAGCAGCTCGACAGGGATGGGCTATGGCTACACCTTC; CDR3 protein: CASSSTGMGYGYTF
clone size: .; V gene: TRBV6-5; D gene: .; J gene: TRBJ1-1; CDR3 DNA: TGTGCCAGCAGTCCGACAGGGAACACTGAAGCTTTCTTT; CDR3 protein: CASSPTGNTEAFF
clone size: few; V gene: TRBV29-1; D gene: .; J gene: TRBJ2-1; CDR3 DNA: TGCAGCGTTGAAGATCGGGTCACCGGTTTCTACAATGAGCAGTTCTTC; CDR3 protein: CSVEDRVTGFYNEQFF
clone size: .; V gene: TRBV9; D gene: .; J gene: TRBJ2-7; CDR3 DNA: TGTGCCAGCAGCGTAGGGGGGGACCCCAACTACGAGCAGTACTTC; CDR3 protein: CASSVGGDPNYEQYF
clone size: .; V gene: TRBV9; D gene: TRBD2; J gene: TRBJ2-1; CDR3 DNA: TGTGCCAGCAGCGCGGGACTAGCGGGAAATTACAATGAGCAGTTCTTC; CDR3 protein: CASSAGLAGNYNEQFF
clone size: once; V gene: TRBV7-2; D gene: .; J gene: TRBJ1-1; CDR3 DNA: TGTGCCAGCAGCTTAAGCGAGTACAGCGGGCGAGACACTGAAGCTTTCTTT; CDR3 protein: CASSLSEYSGRDTEAFF
clone size: .; V gene: TRBV15; D gene: .; J gene: TRBJ1-1; CDR3 DNA: TGTGCCACCAGCAGCGATAGGCTTCACACTGAAGCTTTCTTT; CDR3 protein: CATSSDRLHTEAFF
clone size: .; V gene: TRBV4-1; D gene: TRBD1; J gene: TRBJ2-7; CDR3 DNA: TGCGCCAGCAGCCGGGACAGGGGTGGCGAGCAGTACTTC; CDR3 protein: CASSRDRGGEQYF
clone size: .; V gene: TRBV4-1; D gene: TRBD2; J gene: TRBJ2-7; CDR3 DNA: TGCGCCAGCAACCCGACTAGCGGGGGACCCTACGAGCAGTACTTC; CDR3 protein: CASNPTSGGPYEQYF
clone size: few; V gene: TRBV11-1; D gene: .; J gene: TRBJ2-7; CDR3 DNA: TGTGCCAGCAGCCTTCAGTGGAAAAGCTCCTACGAGCAGTACTTC; CDR3 protein: CASSLQWKSSYEQYF
clone size: .; V gene: TRBV7-6; D gene: TRBD2; J gene: TRBJ2-3; CDR3 DNA: TGTGCCAGCAGCTTGAGGACTAGCGGCACAGATACGCAGTATTTT; CDR3 protein: CASSLRTSGTDTQYF
clone size: .; V gene: TRBV4-1; D gene: TRBD1; J gene: TRBJ1-1; CDR3 DNA: TGCGCCAGCAGCCTCAGGGGGACTGCTATCAACACTGAAGCTTTCTTT; CDR3 protein: CASSLRGTAINTEAFF
clone size: .; V gene: TRBV29-1; D gene: TRBD1; J gene: TRBJ1-2; CDR3 DNA: TGCAGCGTTCGGACAGGGAGCGGCTACACCTTC; CDR3 protein: CSVRTGSGYTF
clone size: .; V gene: TRBV5-8; D gene: .; J gene: TRBJ2-1; CDR3 DNA: TGTGCCAGCAGCTCTAGGGACGCCCCCTACAATGAGCAGTTCTTC; CDR3 protein: CASSSRDAPYNEQFF
clone size: .; V gene: TRBV27; D gene: .; J gene: TRBJ1-4; CDR3 DNA: TGTGCCAGCAGTTTAGGGACGGGTTTTAATGAAAAACTGTTTTTT; CDR3 protein: CASSLGTGFNEKLFF
clone size: .; V gene: TRBV11-3; D gene: .; J gene: TRBJ1-2; CDR3 DNA: TGTGCCAGCAGCGAACGGACAGCCCGCTGGTCGGTTGGCTACACCTTC; CDR3 protein: CASSERTARWSVGYTF
clone size: .; V gene: TRBV27; D gene: TRBD1; J gene: TRBJ2-7; CDR3 DNA: TGTGCCAGCAGTTGGACAGGGGGACACTACGAGCAGTACTTC; CDR3 protein: CASSWTGGHYEQYF
clone size: .; V gene: TRBV6-5; D gene: .; J gene: TRBJ1-2; CDR3 DNA: TGTGCCAGCAGATGGATCGACAGCACCTATGGCTACACCTTC; CDR3 protein: CASRWIDSTYGYTF
clone size: once; V gene: TRBV5-8; D gene: .; J gene: TRBJ2-3; CDR3 DNA: TGTGCCAGCAGCTTGGCCTACTTTTGGCAGGAAACTAGCACAGATACGCAGTATTTT; CDR3 protein: CASSLAYFWQETSTDTQYF
clone size: .; V gene: TRBV6-5; D gene: .; J gene: TRBJ2-7; CDR3 DNA: TGTGCCAGCAGCCCCCACTCGGGCCGCCGCTACGAGCAGTACTTC; CDR3 protein: CASSPHSGRRYEQYF
clone size: .; V gene: TRBV7-9; D gene: TRBD2; J gene: TRBJ2-2; CDR3 DNA: TGTGCCAGCAGCTTACGTGGCGGGAGAGAGACCGGGGAGCTGTTTTTT; CDR3 protein: CASSLRGGRETGELFF
clone size: .; V gene: TRBV27; D gene: .; J gene: TRBJ1-6; CDR3 DNA: TGTGCCAGCAGTTGGTCCGTGAGCTCCTATAATTCACCCCTCCACTTT; CDR3 protein: CASSWSVSSYNSPLHF
clone size: once; V gene: TRBV7-6; D gene: .; J gene: TRBJ1-6; CDR3 DNA: TGTGCCAGCAGCTCCGACAGCCTGCAAAAGTCACCCCTCCACTTT; CDR3 protein: CASSSDSLQKSPLHF
clone size: .; V gene: TRBV9; D gene: TRBD2; J gene: TRBJ2-7; CDR3 DNA: TGTGCCAGCAGCGTAGGATCCGTAGCGGGAGCCTACGAGCAGTACTTC; CDR3 protein: CASSVGSVAGAYEQYF
clone size: once; V gene: TRBV10-2; D gene: .; J gene: TRBJ1-2; CDR3 DNA: TGCGCCAGCAGTGACCCGGAAACGATAAACTATGGCTACACCTTC; CDR3 protein: CASSDPETINYGYTF
clone size: .; V gene: TRBV6-6; D gene: .; J gene: TRBJ2-5; CDR3 DNA: TGTGCCAGCAGTTACTTTCGACTAGGAGAGACCCAGTACTTC; CDR3 protein: CASSYFRLGETQYF
clone size: .; V gene: TRBV5-5; D gene: TRBD1; J gene: TRBJ1-2; CDR3 DNA: TGTGCCAGCAGCTGGGGACAGGGGTACTATGGCTACACCTTC; CDR3 protein: CASSWGQGYYGYTF
clone size: once; V gene: TRBV4-1; D gene: .; J gene: TRBJ1-1; CDR3 DNA: TGCGCCAGCAGCCAAGGGGGCGGTGGGGGCAGGACTGAAGCTTTCTTT; CDR3 protein: CASSQGGGGGRTEAFF
clone size: .; V gene: TRBV10-3; D gene: TRBD2; J gene: TRBJ2-1; CDR3 DNA: TGTGCCATCAGGCTTAGCGAGTCGGGAGGTGAGCAGTTCTTC; CDR3 protein: CAIRLSESGGEQFF
clone size: .; V gene: TRBV28; D gene: .; J gene: TRBJ1-5; CDR3 DNA: TGTGCCAGCAGTTTCGGAGCGAGGTACAATCAGCCCCAGCATTTT; CDR3 protein: CASSFGARYNQPQHF
clone size: .; V gene: TRBV7-9; D gene: TRBD2; J gene: TRBJ2-2; CDR3 DNA: TGTGCCAGCAGCTCCACTAGCGAGGGGAACACCGGGGAGCTGTTTTTT; CDR3 protein: CASSSTSEGNTGELFF
clone size: .; V gene: TRBV5-4; D gene: TRBD1; J gene: TRBJ2-7; CDR3 DNA: TGTGCCAGCAGCAACCCCCGACAGGGGGACGTCTACGAGCAGTACTTC; CDR3 protein: CASSNPRQGDVYEQYF
clone size: .; V gene: TRBV15; D gene: TRBD1; J gene: TRBJ1-6; CDR3 DNA: TGTGCCACCAGCAGACAATGGGACAGGGCCGGTCACGTTAATTCACCCCTCCACTTT; CDR3 protein: CATSRQWDRAGHVNSPLHF
clone size: .; V gene: TRBV2; D gene: .; J gene: TRBJ2-3; CDR3 DNA: TGTGCCAGCAGTGAAGGGGGGTACTCAGATACGCAGTATTTT; CDR3 protein: CASSEGGYSDTQYF
clone size: .; V gene: TRBV28; D gene: .; J gene: TRBJ2-1; CDR3 DNA: TGTGCCAGCAGTCTCCCCACGGGGTTCTCCTACAATGAGCAGTTCTTC; CDR3 protein: CASSLPTGFSYNEQFF